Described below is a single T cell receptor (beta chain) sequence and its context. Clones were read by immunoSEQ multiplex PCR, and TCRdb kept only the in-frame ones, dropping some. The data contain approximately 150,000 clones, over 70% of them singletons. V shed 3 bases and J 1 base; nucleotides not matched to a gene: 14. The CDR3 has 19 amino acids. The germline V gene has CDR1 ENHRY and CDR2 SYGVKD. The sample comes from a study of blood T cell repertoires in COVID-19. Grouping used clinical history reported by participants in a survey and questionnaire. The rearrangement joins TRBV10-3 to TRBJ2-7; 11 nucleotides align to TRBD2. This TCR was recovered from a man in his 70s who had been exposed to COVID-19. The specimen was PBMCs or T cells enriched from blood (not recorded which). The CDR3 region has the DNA TGTGCCATCAGTGACCCCTTTACATATAGCGGGGGGGCGTCCTACGAGCAGTACTTC. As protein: CAISDPFTYSGGASYEQYF.